These 22 T cell receptor beta chains were sequenced from one sample in a study of CD8+ T cells in alopecia areata. Reverse transcribed after extraction, RNA yielded cDNA as the sequencing template. The method was immunoSEQ multiplex PCR; TCRdb's version includes in-frame clones alone and lacks a portion of them. The table has about 210,000 clones, approximately 47% seen once. Documented treatment: oral pan-JAK inhibitor, 5-10 mg twice daily. Source: CD4+ T cells sorted from blood, taken at approximately week 37, from a patient treated with tofacitinib. These receptors came from a human donor with alopecia areata.

The chain employs TRBV7-9 and TRBJ2-5; D is possibly TRBD2 (6 bases). This CDR3 is built from 15 residues. Germline V gene sequence: CDR1 SEHNR, CDR2 FQNEAQ (reference sequence). Trimming took 1 base from V and 2 from J, leaving 11 bases between them. The CDR3 is CASSLDSGTQETQYF. For the CDR3, the DNA is TGTGCCAGCAGCTTAGATAGCGGTACTCAAGAGACCCAGTACTTC.

The rearrangement joins TRBV30 to TRBJ2-6; tentatively, D is TRBD2 (5 bases). Germline lookup yields CDR1 GTSNPN and CDR2 SVGIG (reference sequence). The CDR3 contains 15 residues. V was shortened by 0 bases and J by 2 bases, with 8 bases between the two germline ends. The CDR3 bases are TGTGCCTGGAGTGTACGGAGGACTGGGGCCAACGTCCTGACTTTC. Amino acids: CAWSVRRTGANVLTF.

The chain carries TRBV4-1 and TRBJ1-2; 11 bases are shared with TRBD1. The CDR3 length is 19 residues. Per germline, CDR1 MGHRA and CDR2 YSYEKL. The J segment lost 7 bases and the V segment lost 0 bases, leaving 16 bases of the junction unmatched. CDR3 DNA sequence: TGCGCCAGCAGCCAAGAATTAAGGACAGGGGGCAGGTTAGCGAGTGGCTACACCTTC. Protein sequence: CASSQELRTGGRLASGYTF.

The chain has TRBV15 and TRBJ2-3; 10 nucleotides match TRBD2. CDR3 length: 18 amino acids. Germline trimming cut 1 base from V and 1 base from J; bases unmatched to any gene: 8. Germline-derived CDR1 and CDR2 are LNHNV and YYDKDF (reference sequence). In DNA form, the CDR3 reads TGTGCCACCAGCAGAGTACTAGCGGGGAGGTATGGCACAGATACGCAGTATTTT. The encoded protein is CATSRVLAGRYGTDTQYF.

The genes are TRBV30 and TRBJ2-7, with TRBD1 identical over 10 bases. This CDR3 has 14 residues. Germline CDR1 reads GTSNPN; CDR2 reads SVGIG (reference sequence). Trimming removed 3 bases from V and 3 bases from J; junction bases left unmatched: 5. The CDR3 coding sequence is TGTGCCTGGAGGGGGGGACAGGGGAGCTACGAGCAGTACTTC. Its translation: CAWRGGQGSYEQYF.

This clone occurred a few times. The rearrangement uses TRBV28 and TRBJ2-7; D assignment may be TRBD1 or TRBD2 (6 bases each). The CDR3 contains 12 residues. Germline V lookup: CDR1 MDHEN, CDR2 SYDVKM. V dropped 4 bases and J dropped 5 bases, with 9 bases sitting between them. The CDR3 DNA is TGTGCCAGCAGTTCCGGGGGCCACGAGCAGTACTTC. This sequence encodes CASSSGGHEQYF.

This clone appeared a few times. This CDR3 is CASSHLSDRAVQYF. In DNA form, the CDR3 reads TGTGCCAGCAGCCATCTCTCAGACAGGGCAGTTCAGTACTTC. The V gene is TRBV14, the J gene TRBJ2-4; 7 positions agree with TRBD1. CDR1 SGHDN and CDR2 FVKESK come from the germline V gene. The V gene end was trimmed by 3 bases and the J gene end by 11 bases; junction bases not matched to a gene: 10. The CDR3 consists of 14 residues.

The chain employs TRBV7-2 and TRBJ2-5; D is unresolved. The V end was cut by 5 bases, the J end by 3 bases, with 10 bases between. CDR1 and CDR2 (germline): SGHTA, FQGNSA. The CDR3 is made up of 13 amino acids. The CDR3 nucleotides read TGTGCCAGCAGCCCCCCGTACGAAGAGACCCAGTACTTC. This sequence encodes CASSPPYEETQYF.

Only a few counts were recorded for this clone. The sample has other DNA sequences that encode this CDR3 too. The CDR3 coding sequence is TGTGCCAGCAGTGAAGGGGGAGACGAGCAGTACTTC. This translates into CASSEGGDEQYF. The genes are TRBV2 and TRBJ2-7, with D possibly TRBD2 on 5 matching bases. Trimming removed 1 base from V and 5 bases from J, with 6 bases in between. The CDR3 runs to 12 residues. Germline assignment: CDR1 SNHLY and CDR2 FYNNEI.

This clone came up a few times. The chain links TRBV9 to TRBJ2-3; 7 bases match TRBD2. The CDR3 consists of 16 residues. Germline values: CDR1 SGDLS, CDR2 YYNGEE. After removal of 3 bases from V and 2 bases from J, the junction contained 9 bases not matched to a gene. The CDR3 region is CASSARLADFTDTQYF. The CDR3 nucleotides read TGTGCCAGCAGCGCCAGACTAGCCGACTTCACAGATACGCAGTATTTT.

The chain employs TRBV5-1 and TRBJ1-1; possibly TRBD1 for D (6 bases). Trimming pared 0 bases from V and 4 bases from J, leaving 13 bases between. The CDR3 consists of 15 residues. Germline V gene sequence: CDR1 SGHRS, CDR2 YFSETQ. CDR3: CASSLDRVKGTEAFF. CDR3 DNA: TGCGCCAGCAGCTTGGACAGGGTGAAAGGCACTGAAGCTTTCTTT.

This clone was observed a handful of times. The DNA is left out, because the CDR3 cannot be placed on it with certainty; the CDR3 is given as TCRdb lists it. The CDR3 loop reads CASILGSTGELFF. V usage is TRBV6-5 and J usage is TRBJ2-2; the table's D call of TRBD1 was not tested on the DNA. CDR1 is MNHEY and CDR2 is SVGAGI in the germline V gene. The CDR3 totals 13 residues, both ends included.

The rearrangement links TRBV5-1 to TRBJ1-1; perhaps TRBD1 as D (6 bases). CDR1 is SGHRS, CDR2 YFSETQ, per germline. The CDR3 is 13 residues long. With 0 bases removed from V and 5 bases from J, the gap between germline ends came to 8 bases. CDR3 protein: CASSLDRETEAFF. The DNA for the CDR3 is TGCGCCAGCAGCTTGGACAGGGAGACTGAAGCTTTCTTT.

This clone was counted once. The chain links TRBV7-2 to TRBJ2-3; maybe TRBD2 (10 bases). V lost 3 bases and J 6 bases, leaving 16 bases between the germline ends. The CDR3 covers 15 residues. Germline assignment: CDR1 SGHTA and CDR2 FQGNSA. The CDR3 bases are TGTGCCAGCAGCTTTACTAGCGGGACAGGGGATACGCAGTATTTT. It is translated as CASSFTSGTGDTQYF.

The genes are TRBV29-1 and TRBJ2-1; D may be TRBD2 (5 bases). This CDR3 spans 12 amino acids. Germline V gene data show CDR1 as SQVTM and CDR2 as ANQGSEA. V was shortened by 3 bases and J by 7 bases, with 10 bases between the two germline ends. In DNA, the CDR3 is TGCAGCGTTGAGATGAGGGCAAATGAGCAGTTCTTC. Protein sequence: CSVEMRANEQFF.

This clone was picked up a small number of times. The V gene is TRBV29-1, the J gene TRBJ1-1; 9 nucleotides agree with TRBD1. V shed 7 bases and J 1 base; nucleotides not matched to a gene: 10. Per germline, CDR1 SQVTM and CDR2 ANQGSEA. The CDR3 length is 15 residues. The CDR3 here is CSARGTGPTNTEAFF. Here the CDR3 DNA reads TGCAGCGCCCGTGGGACAGGGCCAACGAACACTGAAGCTTTCTTT.

The chain joins TRBV29-1 to TRBJ2-1; D is perhaps TRBD1 or TRBD2 (6 bases each). Germline V lookup: CDR1 SQVTM, CDR2 ANQGSEA. CDR3 length: 12 residues. The V and J ends lost 5 bases and 9 bases respectively, with 14 bases between them. The CDR3 region has the DNA TGCAGCGTTTGGGGGGCAGTAGGTGAGCAGTTCTTC. Encoded protein: CSVWGAVGEQFF.

This clone was seen once. An end of the junction differs from the germline gene, which may be a read error. The same CDR3 can be traced to other DNA sequences in this sample. The chain has TRBV4-1 and TRBJ2-7; 8 bases map to TRBD2. This CDR3 contains 15 residues. CDR1 and CDR2 (germline): MGHRA, YSYEKL. The CDR3 here is CASSLSGTSSYEQYF. CDR3 coding DNA: TGTGCCAGCAGCCTTAGCGGGACGAGCTCCTACGAGCAGTACTTC.

The rearrangement links TRBV30 to TRBJ2-4, with 7 bases fitting TRBD2. V lost 0 bases, J lost 2 bases, and 1 base stayed unmatched. The CDR3 totals 14 residues. The V gene's germline CDR1 is GTSNPN and CDR2 SVGIG (reference sequence). The CDR3 sequence is CAWSVGGTKNIQYF. The CDR3 DNA sequence: TGTGCCTGGAGTGTGGGGGGGACCAAAAACATTCAGTACTTC. The full variable domain, its missing parts supplied by reference TRBV30 and TRBJ2-4, is SQTIHQWPATLVQPVGSPLSLECTVEGTSNPNLYWYRQAAGRGLQLLFYSVGIGQISSEVPQNLSASRPQDRQFILSSKKLLLSDSGFYLCAWSVGGTKNIQYFGAGTRLSVL.

Only a few counts were recorded for this clone. CDR3 residues: CASSERGKGNYGYTF. CDR3 nucleotides: TGTGCCAGCAGTGAACGGGGAAAGGGGAACTATGGCTACACCTTC. The V and J genes are TRBV25-1 and TRBJ1-2; weak D call: TRBD1 (5 bases). This CDR3 comprises 15 residues. Germline CDR1 and CDR2: MGHDK and SYGVNS. The germline V and J ends were trimmed by 2 bases and 2 bases, with 12 bases remaining between them.

The DNA of the CDR3 is TGTGCCACCAGCAGTACCGGGAGCCACAATGAGCAGTTCTTC. Amino acid sequence: CATSSTGSHNEQFF. V usage is TRBV15 and J usage is TRBJ2-1, with D possibly matching TRBD2 (6 bases). CDR1 and CDR2 (germline): LNHNV, YYDKDF (reference sequence). The CDR3 runs 14 residues. V was cut by 3 bases and J by 5 bases, with 11 bases left in between.

This clone was counted a few times. This chain links TRBV29-1 with TRBJ2-5; tentatively, D is TRBD2 (5 bases). V gave up 4 bases and J gave up 5 bases, with 17 bases separating them. The V gene's germline CDR1 is SQVTM and CDR2 ANQGSEA. The CDR3 length is 14 residues. CDR3: CSVVSRERLETQYF. CDR3 coding DNA: TGCAGCGTTGTTTCTCGGGAAAGGTTGGAGACCCAGTACTTC.